The 32 T cell receptor beta chains listed next were all sequenced from one sample in a study of lymphopenia after photon versus proton radiotherapy. Sequencing used immunoSEQ multiplex PCR; TCRdb keeps in-frame clones, though not all of them. This table has more than 70,000 clones, approximately 82% appearing once. Here the sequenced sample was peripheral blood, taken from a patient treated with proton-based radiotherapy. The origin of the receptors is a man aged 55 to 69 with pancreatic cancer.

V usage is TRBV28 and J usage is TRBJ2-7, with 7 bases fitting TRBD1. The germline CDR1 and CDR2 sequences are MDHEN and SYDVKM. The CDR3 spans 15 residues. J gave up 0 bases and V 6 bases, and 8 bases lay outside the gene matches. This CDR3 is CASSLQGSSSYEQYF. The CDR3 DNA follows: TGTGCCAGCAGCCTACAGGGGTCAAGCTCCTACGAGCAGTACTTC.

The chain links TRBV6-5 to TRBJ2-7; 7 bases map to TRBD1. With 10 bases clipped from V and 7 bases from J, the junction kept 13 bases outside the gene matches. This CDR3 contains 13 residues. CDR1 and CDR2 from the germline V gene are MNHEY and SVGAGI. The CDR3 is CAIATGPLWEQYF. CDR3 nucleotide sequence: TGTGCCATCGCGACAGGGCCCCTATGGGAGCAGTACTTC.

This rearrangement joins TRBV9 to TRBJ2-5; no clear D. The CDR3 consists of 11 residues. Germline CDR1 and CDR2: SGDLS and YYNGEE. Between the trimmed V and J ends, which lost 4 bases and 8 bases, there was a span of 9 bases. CDR3 region: CASSTEKTQYF. CDR3 DNA sequence: TGTGCCAGCAGCACCGAGAAAACCCAGTACTTC.

The chain carries TRBV4-1 and TRBJ2-1; TRBD2 aligns across 9 bases. The CDR3 has 16 residues. CDR1 is MGHRA and CDR2 is YSYEKL in the germline V gene. V lost 2 bases, J lost 1 base, and 3 bases stayed unmatched. The CDR3 bases are TGCGCCAGCAGCCAACTTCTAGCGGGATCCTACAATGAGCAGTTCTTC. This gives the protein CASSQLLAGSYNEQFF.

The rearrangement links TRBV4-2 to TRBJ2-3, with TRBD2 matching over 11 bases. The trim removed 4 bases at V and 2 bases at J, leaving 5 bases unmatched. This CDR3 region has 16 residues. The germline CDR1 and CDR2 sequences are LGHNA and YNFKEQ. The CDR3 sequence is CASSPTSGASTDTQYF. The CDR3 coding sequence is TGTGCCAGCAGCCCGACTAGCGGGGCCTCCACAGATACGCAGTATTTT.

The CDR3 sequence is CASSPLGRSDTQYF. The CDR3 DNA sequence: TGTGCCAGCAGCCCCCTCGGGAGGTCAGATACGCAGTATTTT. The rearrangement links TRBV11-1 to TRBJ2-3; TRBD2 agrees at 7 bases. Per the germline V gene, CDR1 is SGHAT and CDR2 is FQDESV (reference sequence). V shed 5 bases, J shed 4 bases, and the junction held 6 bases outside the gene matches. This CDR3 is 14 amino acids long.

This clone appeared once. V is TRBV7-9 and J is TRBJ1-4; D is undetermined. Germline loops: CDR1 SEHNR, CDR2 FQNEAQ (reference sequence). The V and J ends lost 7 bases and 8 bases respectively, with 23 bases between them. This CDR3 spans 16 amino acids. DNA of the CDR3: TGTGCCAGCACCGTGGACGGTTTGCAAGCGAGAGAAAAACTGTTTTTT. It specifies CASTVDGLQAREKLFF. The whole variable domain, filled in from reference TRBV7-9 and TRBJ1-4, reads DTGVSQNPRHKITKRGQNVTFRCDPISEHNRLYWYRQTLGQGPEFLTYFQNEAQLEKSRLLSDRFSAERPKGSFSTLEIQRTEQGDSAMYLCASTVDGLQAREKLFFGSGTQLSVL.

The chain carries TRBV5-1 and TRBJ2-3; D is possibly TRBD1 or TRBD2 (5 bases each). The V end lost 4 bases, the J end lost 0 bases, and 9 bases lay between the germline ends. The CDR3 consists of 14 residues. Germline loops: CDR1 SGHRS, CDR2 YFSETQ. As DNA, the CDR3 is TGCGCCAGCAGCCCGGGACCGAGCACAGATACGCAGTATTTT. It encodes CASSPGPSTDTQYF.

This chain connects TRBV6-1 to TRBJ2-2; D assignment may be TRBD1 or TRBD2 (6 bases each). Deletions cut 7 bases from V and 7 bases from J, with 10 bases between. CDR1 and CDR2 (germline): MNHNS, SASEGT. There are 12 residues in the CDR3. CDR3 loop: CASNGGGGELFF. CDR3 nucleotides: TGTGCCAGCAACGGGGGCGGCGGGGAGCTGTTTTTT.

The CDR3 DNA reads as TGTGCCAGCAGCTTGCGGACAGGGGGCGATCAGCCCCAGCATTTT. Its protein is CASSLRTGGDQPQHF. The chain couples TRBV7-2 to TRBJ1-5, with 11 bases identical to TRBD1. This CDR3 has 15 amino acids. Trimming cost V 3 bases and J 5 bases; bases outside gene matches: 3. Germline V gene sequence: CDR1 SGHTA, CDR2 FQGNSA.

This chain joins TRBV5-1 and TRBJ2-7; 7 bases agree with TRBD1. The germline V gene encodes CDR1 SGHRS and CDR2 YFSETQ. This CDR3 has 15 amino acids. Trimming took 4 bases from V and 4 from J; bases not matched to a gene: 11. In DNA form, the CDR3 reads TGCGCCAGCAGCCTCCGGATCGAGGGGGCATACGAGCAGTACTTC. Translation gives CASSLRIEGAYEQYF.

The chain is built from TRBV6-6 and TRBJ1-2, with a weak D call TRBD1 (6 bases). The V end lost 7 bases, the J end lost 1 base, and 13 bases lay between the germline ends. The germline CDR1 and CDR2 sequences are MNHNY and SVGAGI (reference sequence). The CDR3 runs to 14 residues. The CDR3 nucleotides are TGTGCCAGCACCTCGGGACAACATAACTATGGCTACACCTTC. The encoded protein is CASTSGQHNYGYTF.

The chain links TRBV9 to TRBJ1-5, with 9 bases matching TRBD1. Germline trimming cut 4 bases from V and 4 bases from J; bases unmatched to any gene: 3. CDR1 and CDR2 from the germline V gene are SGDLS and YYNGEE. The CDR3 contains 14 residues. The CDR3 coding sequence is TGTGCCAGCAGCTCCGACAGGGGGAATCAGCCCCAGCATTTT. Residues: CASSSDRGNQPQHF.

CDR3 sequence (DNA): TGTGCCAGCAGTCTCCCGGGACAGGTCCACGAGCAGTACTTC. This encodes CASSLPGQVHEQYF. The J gene is TRBJ2-7, the V gene TRBV28, with TRBD1 matching over 8 bases. V gave up 5 bases and J gave up 5 bases; unmatched junction bases: 8. CDR1 is MDHEN and CDR2 is SYDVKM in the germline V gene. The CDR3 runs 14 residues.

This chain uses TRBV5-5 with TRBJ1-1, with TRBD1 as a possible D gene (5 bases). V lost 3 bases and J 14 bases, leaving 20 bases between the germline ends. The CDR3 loop spans 13 amino acids. Germline V gene data show CDR1 as SGHKS and CDR2 as YYEKEE (reference sequence). CDR3: CASSSEDQGLAFF. The CDR3 nucleotides are TGTGCCAGCAGCTCGGAGGACCAGGGCCTGGCATTCTTT.

The V gene is TRBV6-5, the J gene TRBJ2-5; 8 nucleotides agree with TRBD2. Trimming at V came to 0 bases and at J to 9 bases, leaving 9 bases not matched to a gene. CDR3 length equals 15 residues. Per germline, CDR1 MNHEY and CDR2 SVGAGI. CDR3 bases: TGTGCCAGCAGTTACTCCTTCGCGGGGGGTAGGGCCCAGTACTTC. Protein sequence: CASSYSFAGGRAQYF.

This clone was counted only a few times. The gene calls are TRBV2 and TRBJ1-1, with 8 bases that match TRBD1. The germline V gene encodes CDR1 SNHLY and CDR2 FYNNEI. The CDR3 has 17 amino acids. With 6 bases clipped from V and 0 bases from J, the junction kept 12 bases outside the gene matches. CDR3 in amino acids: CASSRFSQGQVNTEAFF. CDR3 nucleotides: TGTGCCAGCAGCCGATTTTCCCAGGGACAGGTGAACACTGAAGCTTTCTTT.

The CDR3 region has the DNA TGTGCCAGCAGCCCGACAGGGACCTACAATGAGCAGTTCTTC. This gives the protein CASSPTGTYNEQFF. V usage is TRBV11-3 and J usage is TRBJ2-1, with TRBD1 identical over 7 bases. V trimming: 5 bases; J trimming: 2 bases; junction bases outside the gene matches: 3. CDR3 length: 14 amino acids. Germline assignment: CDR1 SGHNT and CDR2 YENEEA.

The chain employs TRBV11-3 and TRBJ2-2; TRBD1 might be the D (5 bases). The CDR3 has 14 residues. V shed 0 bases and J shed 6 bases, with 8 bases lying between them. Per the germline V gene, CDR1 is SGHNT and CDR2 is YENEEA. DNA of the CDR3: TGTGCCAGCAGCTTAGACTTAGGGGCCGGGGAGCTGTTTTTT. Its protein product is CASSLDLGAGELFF.

The V call is TRBV27, the J call TRBJ1-5; 9 nucleotides match TRBD1. Germline V gene lookup returns CDR1 MNHEY and CDR2 SMNVEV (reference sequence). The CDR3 totals 17 residues. V lost 4 bases and J lost 4; bases outside the gene matches: 11. CDR3 DNA sequence: TGTGCCAGCAGTTCACGCTTTAGGGACAGGGCTAATCAGCCCCAGCATTTT. It is translated as CASSSRFRDRANQPQHF.

The CDR3 region is CASSLIWTSTSGSYEQYF. Here the CDR3 DNA reads TGTGCCAGCAGTTTAATTTGGACGTCGACTAGCGGATCCTACGAGCAGTACTTC. The chain uses TRBV27 and TRBJ2-7; 9 bases match TRBD2. This CDR3 is built from 18 residues. The germline V gene encodes CDR1 MNHEY and CDR2 SMNVEV (reference sequence). V dropped 2 bases and J dropped 1; count of bases not matched to a gene: 12.

This sequence joins TRBV4-1 and TRBJ1-5, with D unresolved. Trimming stripped 1 base from V and 0 bases from J, with 7 bases between. CDR3 length equals 15 residues. Looked up from germline, CDR1 is MGHRA and CDR2 is YSYEKL. The CDR3 bases are TGCGCCAGCAGCCAAGTACAGCTTAGCAATCAGCCCCAGCATTTT. Its protein is CASSQVQLSNQPQHF.

This rearrangement joins TRBV11-2 to TRBJ1-4; a weak D match, TRBD1 (5 bases). The CDR3 contains 16 residues. CDR1 is SGHAT, CDR2 FQNNGV, per germline. V lost 2 bases and J 10 bases, leaving 20 bases between the germline ends. CDR3 nucleotides: TGTGCCAGCAGCTTACAGTGGGGCGATTTAGTTGGAAAACTGTTTTTT. It yields the protein CASSLQWGDLVGKLFF.

The chain carries TRBV11-2 and TRBJ2-1; 9 bases agree with TRBD2. The CDR3 covers 17 residues. V shed 5 bases, J shed 2 bases, and the junction held 10 bases outside the gene matches. From germline, CDR1 is SGHAT and CDR2 FQNNGV. CDR3 protein: CASSDRRGRATYNEQFF. The DNA of the CDR3 is TGTGCCAGCAGCGACAGGCGCGGGAGGGCCACCTACAATGAGCAGTTCTTC.

The chain employs TRBV6-1 and TRBJ2-1; D perhaps matches TRBD2 (6 bases). Trimming left V 1 base short and J 8 bases short, with 18 bases between. The CDR3 covers 16 residues. Per germline, CDR1 MNHNS and CDR2 SASEGT. CDR3 region: CASSEGSAGRFYEQFF. CDR3 nucleotide sequence: TGTGCCAGCAGTGAAGGGTCGGCGGGAAGGTTCTATGAGCAGTTCTTC.

The gene calls are TRBV7-2 and TRBJ2-7, with 7 nucleotides matching TRBD2. The germline gives CDR1 SGHTA, CDR2 FQGNSA. The V segment lost 3 bases and the J segment 4 bases; nucleotides outside the gene matches: 3. This CDR3 is built from 13 residues. CDR3 sequence reads: CASSLVGGYEQYF. CDR3 coding DNA: TGTGCCAGCAGCTTGGTCGGGGGGTACGAGCAGTACTTC.

This clone came up a few times. The chain recombines TRBV6-6 with TRBJ1-4; no clear D. This CDR3 spans 15 amino acids. Trimming removed 6 bases from V and 8 bases from J, with 19 bases in between. Per germline, CDR1 MNHNY and CDR2 SVGAGI (reference sequence). The CDR3 loop is CASSVRRMRAEKLFF. The DNA for the CDR3 is TGTGCCAGCAGCGTAAGGCGGATGCGGGCAGAAAAACTGTTTTTT.

This chain joins TRBV19 and TRBJ2-2; D gene unclear. Trimming removed 4 bases at V and 5 bases at J, with 8 bases between. Germline V gene data show CDR1 as LNHDA and CDR2 as SQIVND (reference sequence). This CDR3 comprises 13 residues. CDR3 sequence: CASSTSRTGELFF. The CDR3 coding sequence is TGTGCCAGTAGTACTTCTCGGACCGGGGAGCTGTTTTTT.

V and J are TRBV29-1 and TRBJ1-3, with no clear D. Germline CDR1 and CDR2: SQVTM and ANQGSEA. CDR3 length: 12 residues. Written as DNA, the CDR3 is TGCAGTTTAGGAGGATCGGGAAACACCATATATTTT. Protein product: CSLGGSGNTIYF.

Concerning this clone: The same CDR3 is also encoded by other DNA sequences in this sample. The chain is built from TRBV18 and TRBJ2-2; D gene uncertain. Trimming pared 3 bases from V and 4 bases from J, leaving 6 bases between. The germline gives CDR1 KGHSH, CDR2 LQKENI. The CDR3 is made up of 13 amino acids. Written as DNA, the CDR3 is TGTGCCAGCTCACCGGGCCGCACCGGGGAGCTGTTTTTT. Translating it yields CASSPGRTGELFF.

The chain couples TRBV7-2 to TRBJ2-7, with D possibly being TRBD1 (6 bases). V was clipped by 7 bases and J by 2 bases, with 18 bases between them. This CDR3 is built from 15 residues. The germline CDR1 and CDR2 sequences are SGHTA and FQGNSA. The DNA of the CDR3 is TGTGCCAGCACACCTCAGGGGTCCCAAACCTACGAGCAGTACTTC. This gives the protein CASTPQGSQTYEQYF.

V usage is TRBV4-1 and J usage is TRBJ2-1; 7 bases align to TRBD2. Germline trimming cut 1 base from V and 4 bases from J; bases unmatched to any gene: 7. Germline-derived CDR1 and CDR2 are MGHRA and YSYEKL. The CDR3 is 16 amino acids. As DNA, the CDR3 is TGCGCCAGCAGCCAAGCTCGGCTAGCGGATTACAATGAGCAGTTCTTC. The encoded protein is CASSQARLADYNEQFF.